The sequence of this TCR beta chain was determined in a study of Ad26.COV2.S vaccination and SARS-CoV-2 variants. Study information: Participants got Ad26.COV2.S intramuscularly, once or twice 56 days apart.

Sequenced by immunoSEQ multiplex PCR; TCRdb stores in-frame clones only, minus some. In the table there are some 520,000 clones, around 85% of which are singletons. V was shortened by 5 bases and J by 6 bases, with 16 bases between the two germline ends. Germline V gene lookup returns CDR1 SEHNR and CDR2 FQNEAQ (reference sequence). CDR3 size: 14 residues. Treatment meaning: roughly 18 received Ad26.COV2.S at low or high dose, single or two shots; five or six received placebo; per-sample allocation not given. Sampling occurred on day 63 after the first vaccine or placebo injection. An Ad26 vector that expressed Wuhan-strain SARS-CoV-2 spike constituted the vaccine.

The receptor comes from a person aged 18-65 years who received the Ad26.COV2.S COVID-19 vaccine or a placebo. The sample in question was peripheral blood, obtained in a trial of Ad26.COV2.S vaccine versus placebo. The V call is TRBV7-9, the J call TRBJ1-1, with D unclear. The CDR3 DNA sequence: TGTGCCAGCAGCCCAGGTCCTGTCAGCCCTGAAGCTTTCTTT. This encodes CASSPGPVSPEAFF.